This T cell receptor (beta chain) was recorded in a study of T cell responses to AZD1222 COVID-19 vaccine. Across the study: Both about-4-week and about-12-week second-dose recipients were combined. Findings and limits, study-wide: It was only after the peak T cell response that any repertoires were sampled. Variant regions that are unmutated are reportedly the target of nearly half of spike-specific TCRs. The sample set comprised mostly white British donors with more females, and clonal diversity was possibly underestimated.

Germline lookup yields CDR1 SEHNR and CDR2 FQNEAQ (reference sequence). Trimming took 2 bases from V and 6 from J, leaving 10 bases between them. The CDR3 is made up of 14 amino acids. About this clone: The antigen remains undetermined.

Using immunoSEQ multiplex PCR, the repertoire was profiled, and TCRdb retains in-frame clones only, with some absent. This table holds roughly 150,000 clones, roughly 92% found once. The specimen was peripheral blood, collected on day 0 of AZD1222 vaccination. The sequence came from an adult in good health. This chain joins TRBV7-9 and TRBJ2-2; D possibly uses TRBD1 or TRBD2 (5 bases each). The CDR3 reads CASSLMGEAGELFF. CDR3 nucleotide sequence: TGTGCCAGCAGCTTAATGGGGGAAGCCGGGGAGCTGTTTTTT.